The 14 T cell receptor beta chains presented below share a single source sample, sequenced in a study of blood T cell repertoires in COVID-19. Produced via immunoSEQ multiplex PCR; TCRdb's table is partial and in-frame only. The table records roughly 120,000 clones, approximately 71% of them present only once. The sequenced sample was peripheral blood. All receptors come from a human donor in a cohort sampled during active COVID-19.

This rearrangement joins TRBV15 to TRBJ2-7, with TRBD2 as a possible D gene (6 bases). From germline, CDR1 is LNHNV and CDR2 YYDKDF (reference sequence). The ends were cut back, 1 base at V and 5 bases at J, with 12 bases in the middle. The CDR3 spans 14 residues. CDR3 coding DNA: TGTGCCACCAGCAGAGCCGCTAGCGTCCACGAGCAGTACTTC. It codes for CATSRAASVHEQYF.

The genes are TRBV19 and TRBJ2-3, with 7 positions matching TRBD1. Trimming removed 10 bases from V and 7 bases from J; junction bases left unmatched: 11. Germline values: CDR1 LNHDA, CDR2 SQIVND (reference sequence). CDR3 length: 13 residues. The CDR3 region has the DNA TGTGCCACCACACCCGGGACAGCCTATACGCAGTATTTT. Protein product: CATTPGTAYTQYF.

V and J are TRBV29-1 and TRBJ2-5, with D maybe TRBD1 (6 bases). In germline, CDR1 is SQVTM, CDR2 ANQGSEA. Trimming left V 4 bases short and J 0 bases short, with 9 bases between. The CDR3 runs 13 residues. The CDR3 reads CSVVAGDQETQYF. Written as DNA, the CDR3 is TGCAGCGTTGTGGCAGGGGACCAAGAGACCCAGTACTTC.

The V and J genes are TRBV18 and TRBJ1-6, with D unclear. This CDR3 region has 16 residues. The V end was cut by 1 base, the J end by 7 bases, with 14 bases between. Germline assignment: CDR1 KGHSH and CDR2 LQKENI. In DNA, the CDR3 is TGTGCCAGCTCACCACTGTCAAGAACGGAGAATTCACCCCTCCACTTT. It codes for CASSPLSRTENSPLHF.

The rearrangement joins TRBV5-4 to TRBJ2-2; a possible D gene is TRBD1 (5 bases). V was trimmed by 4 bases and J by 2 bases, leaving 9 bases between them. Germline CDR1 reads SGHNT; CDR2 reads YYREEE (reference sequence). This CDR3 comprises 14 residues. The CDR3 DNA reads as TGTGCCAGCAGCCAGGGCGGTAACACCGGGGAGCTGTTTTTT. Its protein is CASSQGGNTGELFF.

The J gene is TRBJ1-5, the V gene TRBV3-1 (or the pseudogene TRBV3-2), with D unclear. Trimming pared 4 bases from V and 8 bases from J, leaving 12 bases between. CDR1 is LGHDT, CDR2 YNNKEL, per germline (reference sequence). The CDR3 is made up of 13 amino acids. CDR3: CASSPLGEEPQHF. For the CDR3, the DNA is TGTGCCAGCAGCCCGCTTGGGGAGGAGCCCCAGCATTTT.

The chain uses TRBV6-5 and TRBJ1-1; TRBD1 might be the D (5 bases). Germline loops: CDR1 MNHEY, CDR2 SVGAGI. Trimming took 0 bases from V and 5 from J, leaving 13 bases between them. The CDR3 is 15 amino acids. The CDR3 nucleotides read TGTGCCAGCAGTTACTCGACAGCAGGGAGGACTGAAGCTTTCTTT. Residues: CASSYSTAGRTEAFF.

CDR3 protein: CASSTTHLAGETYEQYF. The CDR3 region has the DNA TGTGCCAGCAGTACCACCCATCTAGCGGGAGAAACCTACGAGCAGTACTTC. The chain combines TRBV28 with TRBJ2-7; TRBD2 agrees at 10 bases. The CDR3 is 17 amino acids. Germline CDR1 is MDHEN and CDR2 is SYDVKM. V gave up 5 bases and J gave up 2 bases; unmatched junction bases: 12.

The V and J genes are TRBV11-2 and TRBJ2-7; 7 nucleotides align to TRBD1. CDR1 is SGHAT and CDR2 is FQNNGV in the germline V gene. With V trimmed by 3 bases and J by 7 bases, 6 bases remained unmatched. The CDR3 is made up of 13 amino acids. CDR3 nucleotide sequence: TGTGCCAGCAGCTTTAACAGGGGTGAGGAGCAGTACTTC. It translates to CASSFNRGEEQYF.

In this sample, this clone turned up a few times. The CDR3 is CASSLRDYPYEQYF. The DNA for the CDR3 is TGTGCCAGCAGCTTGAGGGACTACCCCTACGAGCAGTACTTC. The chain joins TRBV5-4 to TRBJ2-7, with TRBD2 matching 7 bases. This CDR3 spans 14 amino acids. V gave up 1 base and J gave up 2 bases; unmatched junction bases: 3. From germline, CDR1 is SGHNT and CDR2 YYREEE (reference sequence).

V gene TRBV6-5 combines with J gene TRBJ1-3; D remains unclear. The V end was cut by 5 bases, the J end by 0 bases, with 11 bases between. The CDR3 totals 15 residues. Per germline, CDR1 MNHEY and CDR2 SVGAGI. The CDR3 loop is CASSTRRSSGNTIYF. As DNA, the CDR3 is TGTGCCAGCAGTACAAGACGGAGCTCTGGAAACACCATATATTTT.

J is TRBJ2-5 and V is TRBV5-4; D perhaps matches TRBD2 (5 bases). Germline V gene lookup returns CDR1 SGHNT and CDR2 YYREEE (reference sequence). The V gene lost 5 bases and the J gene lost 5 bases, with 19 bases spanning the gap. The CDR3 runs to 15 residues. DNA of the CDR3: TGTGCCAGCAGTTCGGACGGAGCGGTAGGGGAGACCCAGTACTTC. Its protein is CASSSDGAVGETQYF.

The chain has TRBV27 and TRBJ2-7; 7 nucleotides agree with TRBD2. There are 19 residues in the CDR3. Germline CDR1 MNHEY, CDR2 SMNVEV (reference sequence). With V trimmed by 0 bases and J by 4 bases, 18 bases remained unmatched. This CDR3 is CASSLSPLGGREVIYEQYF. The CDR3 DNA reads as TGTGCCAGCAGTTTATCGCCACTGGGCGGGAGAGAGGTTATATACGAGCAGTACTTC.

This rearrangement joins TRBV9 to TRBJ2-7; 8 bases line up with TRBD2. Germline CDR1 and CDR2: SGDLS and YYNGEE. Germline trimming cut 3 bases from V and 7 bases from J; bases unmatched to any gene: 12. CDR3 length: 15 residues. Here the CDR3 reads CASSAEAGAPGEQYF. The CDR3 DNA follows: TGTGCCAGCAGCGCAGAAGCGGGAGCCCCGGGGGAGCAGTACTTC.